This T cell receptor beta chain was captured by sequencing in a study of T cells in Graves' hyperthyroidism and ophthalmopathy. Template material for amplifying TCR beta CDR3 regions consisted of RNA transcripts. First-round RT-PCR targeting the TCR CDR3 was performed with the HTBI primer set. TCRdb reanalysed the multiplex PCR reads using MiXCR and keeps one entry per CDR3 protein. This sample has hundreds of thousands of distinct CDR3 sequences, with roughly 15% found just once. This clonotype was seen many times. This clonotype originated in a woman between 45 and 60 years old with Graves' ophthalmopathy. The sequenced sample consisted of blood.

Here the CDR3 DNA reads TGTGCCAGCAAATGGGAAAGGTCGCTAGCGGGAGACGATGAGCAGTTCTTC. Its protein product is CASKWERSLAGDDEQFF. The chain recombines TRBV7-9 with TRBJ2-1, with 10 positions matching TRBD2. The CDR3 length is 17 residues. CDR1 SEHNR and CDR2 FQNEAQ come from the germline V gene (reference sequence). The V segment lost 7 bases and the J segment 8 bases; nucleotides outside the gene matches: 17.